One and the same sample provided the 25 T cell receptor beta chains below, sequenced in a study of blood T cell repertoires in COVID-19. The repertoire was sequenced with immunoSEQ multiplex PCR; TCRdb's copy has only in-frame clones and lacks some. Of fewer than 250,000 clones in the sample, approximately 90% were seen once. Sequenced material: PBMCs or T cells enriched from blood (not recorded which). The receptors derive from a woman in her 30s with acute COVID-19.

This clone was counted once. J is TRBJ1-1 and V is TRBV7-2; D is possibly TRBD1 (5 bases). The CDR3 contains 17 residues. The V end lost 2 bases, the J end lost 0 bases, and 16 bases lay between the germline ends. Germline V gene lookup returns CDR1 SGHTA and CDR2 FQGNSA. CDR3 sequence: CASSLKGSVGLNTEAFF. The DNA of the CDR3 is TGTGCCAGCAGCTTAAAGGGGTCGGTGGGCCTGAACACTGAAGCTTTCTTT. Full variable domain (rest looked up from reference TRBV7-2 and TRBJ1-1): GAGVSQSPSNKVTEKGKDVELRCDPISGHTALYWYRQSLGQGLEFLIYFQGNSAPDKSGLPSDRFSAERTGGSVSTLTIQRTQQEDSAVYLCASSLKGSVGLNTEAFFGQGTRLTVV.

This chain joins TRBV4-3 and TRBJ2-3; D is unresolved. Germline V gives CDR1 LGHNA, CDR2 YSLEER. The CDR3 runs 14 residues. Trimming removed 0 bases at V and 2 bases at J, with 6 bases between. CDR3 nucleotides: TGCGCCAGCAGCCAAGATTCCTCCACAGATACGCAGTATTTT. Its protein is CASSQDSSTDTQYF.

This sequence joins TRBV7-9 and TRBJ2-2; 7 positions match TRBD2. The V gene end was trimmed by 5 bases and the J gene end by 4 bases; junction bases not matched to a gene: 10. Germline V CDR1 and CDR2: SEHNR, FQNEAQ (reference sequence). This CDR3 region has 16 residues. The CDR3 sequence: CASSHPGLVSTGELFF. The CDR3 DNA is TGTGCCAGCAGCCACCCCGGACTAGTGAGCACCGGGGAGCTGTTTTTT. The complete variable domain, with remaining parts taken from reference TRBV7-9 and TRBJ2-2, reads DTGVSQNPRHKITKRGQNVTFRCDPISEHNRLYWYRQTLGQGPEFLTYFQNEAQLEKSRLLSDRFSAERPKGSFSTLEIQRTEQGDSAMYLCASSHPGLVSTGELFFGEGSRLTVL.

This clone was counted a few times. The V call is TRBV2, the J call TRBJ2-7; 7 nucleotides align to TRBD1. V lost 4 bases and J lost 0; bases outside the gene matches: 6. Looked up from germline, CDR1 is SNHLY and CDR2 is FYNNEI. There are 15 residues in the CDR3. The CDR3 region has the DNA TGTGCCAGCAGTGCCGGGGACAGTTCCTCCTACGAGCAGTACTTC. Translation gives CASSAGDSSSYEQYF.

The gene calls are TRBV5-8 and TRBJ2-3; the D is unclear. V dropped 4 bases and J dropped 3 bases, with 15 bases sitting between them. CDR3 length equals 15 residues. From germline, CDR1 is SGHTS and CDR2 YDEGEE. CDR3 amino acids: CASSHSRWRTDTQYF. Written as DNA, the CDR3 is TGTGCCAGCAGCCATTCGCGGTGGCGGACAGATACGCAGTATTTT.

This chain joins TRBV4-3 and TRBJ2-1; TRBD2 agrees at 10 bases. The CDR3 covers 18 residues. V was pared by 0 bases and J by 6 bases, with 11 bases of the junction left unmatched. Germline V lookup: CDR1 LGHNA, CDR2 YSLEER. The CDR3 nucleotides read TGCGCCAGCAGCCAAGAGGGAAGAGCGGGGGGGGTCTTCAATGAGCAGTTCTTC. It specifies CASSQEGRAGGVFNEQFF.

The chain uses TRBV6-5 and TRBJ1-5, with TRBD1 identical over 8 bases. There are 13 residues in the CDR3. V shed 7 bases, J shed 9 bases, and the junction held 8 bases outside the gene matches. CDR1 MNHEY and CDR2 SVGAGI come from the germline V gene. CDR3 region: CASMGQAQGPQHF. The CDR3 nucleotides read TGTGCCAGCATGGGACAGGCCCAAGGGCCCCAGCATTTT.

J is TRBJ1-2 and V is TRBV2; 9 positions match TRBD1. CDR3 size: 14 residues. Germline trimming cut 6 bases from V and 2 bases from J; bases unmatched to any gene: 4. The germline CDR1 and CDR2 sequences are SNHLY and FYNNEI. The chain's CDR3 is CASRGTGGNYGYTF. The CDR3 DNA follows: TGTGCCAGCAGAGGAACAGGGGGCAACTATGGCTACACCTTC.

This chain connects TRBV6-5 to TRBJ2-5; the D gene is possibly TRBD2 (7 bases). In germline, CDR1 is MNHEY, CDR2 SVGAGI. Between the trimmed V and J ends, which lost 4 bases and 5 bases, there was a span of 20 bases. The CDR3 loop spans 16 amino acids. CDR3 residues: CASSSFAGAKGETQYF. The CDR3 DNA follows: TGTGCCAGCAGTTCCTTCGCGGGGGCGAAGGGGGAGACCCAGTACTTC.

The rearrangement uses TRBV2 and TRBJ1-1, with a tentative D call TRBD1 (5 bases). The CDR3 totals 11 residues. Germline CDR1 is SNHLY and CDR2 is FYNNEI. V was trimmed by 10 bases and J by 6 bases, leaving 12 bases between them. Here the CDR3 reads CANSGGAEAFF. CDR3 sequence (DNA): TGTGCCAACTCGGGGGGAGCTGAAGCTTTCTTT.

The chain carries TRBV15 and TRBJ2-4; D gene unclear. Trimming took off 3 bases at V and 4 bases at J, with 13 bases between the two ends. The CDR3 spans 15 residues. Germline CDR1 and CDR2: LNHNV and YYDKDF (reference sequence). CDR3 in amino acids: CATSSVRQAKNIQYF. As DNA, the CDR3 is TGTGCCACCAGCAGTGTTCGCCAGGCGAAAAACATTCAGTACTTC.

The rearrangement uses TRBV29-1 and TRBJ2-5; the D gene is possibly TRBD2 (7 bases). V lost 5 bases and J 4 bases, leaving 11 bases between the germline ends. The CDR3 has 12 residues. CDR1 SQVTM and CDR2 ANQGSEA come from the germline V gene. As DNA, the CDR3 is TGCAGCGTTAGAGGGGGGGTAGAGACCCAGTACTTC. This sequence encodes CSVRGGVETQYF.

In its sample, this clone was seen once. J is TRBJ1-1 and V is TRBV7-9; TRBD1 is a possible D gene (6 bases). CDR1 and CDR2 (germline): SEHNR, FQNEAQ (reference sequence). The CDR3 is made up of 13 amino acids. The V end was cut by 8 bases, the J end by 1 base, with 11 bases between. This chain's CDR3 is CASGQGQNTEAFF. In DNA form, the CDR3 reads TGTGCCAGCGGTCAGGGGCAGAACACTGAAGCTTTCTTT.

The J gene is TRBJ1-5, the V gene TRBV18, with 8 bases matching TRBD1. The CDR3 has 15 residues. Germline loops: CDR1 KGHSH, CDR2 LQKENI. The junction had 8 bases not matched to a gene; V was cut back by 3 bases and J by 7 bases. The CDR3 protein is CASSPDRAGRQPQHF. Written as DNA, the CDR3 is TGTGCCAGCTCACCGGACAGGGCAGGTAGACAGCCCCAGCATTTT.

The chain links TRBV2 to TRBJ1-6, with D perhaps TRBD1 (6 bases). The CDR3 has 17 residues. Germline CDR1 SNHLY, CDR2 FYNNEI. V dropped 6 bases and J dropped 4 bases, with 19 bases sitting between them. The CDR3 nucleotides read TGTGCCAGCAGGGGGGTGCGGGGGGCCGGTTATAATTCACCCCTCCACTTT. Translating it yields CASRGVRGAGYNSPLHF.

V usage is TRBV6-5 and J usage is TRBJ2-3; 8 nucleotides align to TRBD1. V lost 5 bases, J lost 1 base, and 5 bases stayed unmatched. The CDR3 is 15 amino acids. CDR1 is MNHEY, CDR2 SVGAGI, per germline. The CDR3 protein is CASSHRDRRTDTQYF. In nucleotides, the CDR3 is TGTGCCAGCAGTCACCGGGACAGGCGCACAGATACGCAGTATTTT.

The rearrangement joins TRBV3-1 (or the pseudogene TRBV3-2) to TRBJ2-1, with D possibly being TRBD1 (6 bases). Trimming took 1 base from V and 9 from J, leaving 13 bases between them. CDR1 and CDR2 from the germline V gene are LGHDT and YNNKEL (reference sequence). The CDR3 sequence is 14 residues long. CDR3: CASSQAGAHREQFF. The CDR3 bases are TGTGCCAGCAGCCAAGCAGGGGCCCACCGTGAGCAGTTCTTC.

The chain combines TRBV5-6 with TRBJ1-1; 7 nucleotides agree with TRBD1. CDR1 is SGHDT, CDR2 YYEEEE, per germline. V was clipped by 7 bases and J by 0 bases; unmatched bases: 3. This CDR3 has 13 amino acids. The CDR3 reads CASGQVMNTEAFF. CDR3 bases: TGTGCCAGCGGACAGGTCATGAACACTGAAGCTTTCTTT.

The CDR3: CASSVGLFGDEWETQYF. The CDR3 nucleotides read TGTGCCAGCAGCGTAGGGCTCTTCGGGGATGAGTGGGAGACCCAGTACTTC. The chain employs TRBV9 and TRBJ2-5; a possible D gene is TRBD2 (5 bases). Germline CDR1 SGDLS, CDR2 YYNGEE. This CDR3 is built from 17 residues. The V and J ends lost 0 bases and 5 bases respectively, with 20 bases between them.

Turning to this clone: Germline and junction disagree at one end, which may indicate a read error. The rearrangement links TRBV6-5 to TRBJ2-7; D possibly corresponds to TRBD1 (6 bases). Germline CDR1 reads MNHEY; CDR2 reads SVGAGI. The CDR3 runs 14 residues. The CDR3 bases are TGTGCCAGCAGTTACGGGGGCAGGACCTACGCGCAGTACTTC. This encodes CASSYGGRTYAQYF.

The chain employs TRBV5-1 and TRBJ1-4; TRBD1 aligns across 7 bases. J lost 14 bases, V lost 4 bases, and 32 bases had no gene match. This CDR3 spans 20 amino acids. The germline gives CDR1 SGHRS, CDR2 YFSETQ. This chain's CDR3 is CASSVGPATGIGGRSEWLFF. The CDR3 DNA reads as TGCGCCAGCAGCGTAGGCCCCGCGACAGGGATAGGGGGGCGCTCCGAGTGGCTGTTTTTT.

The chain's CDR3 is CASSVASGGNFYGYTF. The CDR3 DNA reads as TGTGCCAGCAGCGTAGCTTCAGGGGGGAACTTCTATGGCTACACCTTC. The rearrangement uses TRBV9 and TRBJ1-2, with 7 bases lining up with TRBD1. V lost 0 bases to trimming and J lost 4 bases; unmatched junction nucleotides: 9. The length of the CDR3 is 16 residues. Germline assignment: CDR1 SGDLS and CDR2 YYNGEE.

The J gene is TRBJ2-5, the V gene TRBV27; D is unresolved. CDR1 and CDR2 from the germline V gene are MNHEY and SMNVEV (reference sequence). The V end was cut by 5 bases, the J end by 1 base, with 14 bases between. This CDR3 is built from 15 residues. CDR3: CASSRGALVQETQYF. CDR3 DNA sequence: TGTGCCAGCAGTCGAGGCGCGTTGGTCCAAGAGACCCAGTACTTC.

The rearrangement uses TRBV6-5 and TRBJ2-7; TRBD1 matches at 8 bases. Unmatched junction bases numbered 10, after V lost 6 bases and J lost 3 bases. Germline CDR1 and CDR2: MNHEY and SVGAGI. The CDR3 totals 15 residues. CDR3 in amino acids: CASSNAGQGRYEQYF. CDR3 DNA: TGTGCCAGCAGCAATGCAGGACAGGGCCGCTACGAGCAGTACTTC.

V is TRBV6-5 and J is TRBJ2-7, with TRBD1 identical over 10 bases. V lost 6 bases, J lost 6 bases, and 8 bases stayed unmatched. Germline V gene sequence: CDR1 MNHEY, CDR2 SVGAGI. CDR3 length: 14 residues. The CDR3 DNA is TGTGCCAGCAGCTTCAGACAGGGGGCAGGCGAGCAGTACTTC. Encoded protein: CASSFRQGAGEQYF.